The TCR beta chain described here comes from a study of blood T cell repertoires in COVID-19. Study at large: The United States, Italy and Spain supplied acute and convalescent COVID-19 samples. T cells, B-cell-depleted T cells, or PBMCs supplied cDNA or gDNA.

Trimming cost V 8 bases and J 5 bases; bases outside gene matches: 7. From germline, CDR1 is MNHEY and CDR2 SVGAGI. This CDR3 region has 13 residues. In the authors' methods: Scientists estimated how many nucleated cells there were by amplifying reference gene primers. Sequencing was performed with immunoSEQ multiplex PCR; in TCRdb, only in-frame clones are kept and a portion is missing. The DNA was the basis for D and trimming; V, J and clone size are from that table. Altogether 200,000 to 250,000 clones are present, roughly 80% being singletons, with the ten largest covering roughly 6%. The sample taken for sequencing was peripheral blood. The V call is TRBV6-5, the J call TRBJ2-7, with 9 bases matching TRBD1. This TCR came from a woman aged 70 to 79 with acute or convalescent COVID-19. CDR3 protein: CASVGTGLHEQYF. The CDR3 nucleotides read TGTGCCAGCGTCGGGACAGGGTTGCACGAGCAGTACTTC.